This entry lists 5 T cell receptor beta chains sequenced from one sample in a study of T cell responses to AZD1222 COVID-19 vaccine. The table came from immunoSEQ multiplex PCR; TCRdb's copy has only in-frame clones and leaves some out. The sample holds under 130,000 clones, 82% seen once. The sample was peripheral blood, taken on day 0 of AZD1222 vaccination. The origin of the receptors is an adult in good health.

This clone appeared once. The rearrangement joins TRBV2 to TRBJ1-2; D ambiguous. CDR3 length: 13 amino acids. Germline CDR1 is SNHLY and CDR2 is FYNNEI. Trimming stripped 5 bases from V and 2 bases from J, with 9 bases between. CDR3 bases: TGTGCCAGCAGTCCTATTCAAAACTATGGCTACACCTTC. Protein product: CASSPIQNYGYTF.

J is TRBJ2-1 and V is TRBV14; D may match TRBD1 or TRBD2 (5 bases each). CDR3 length: 15 residues. Germline CDR1 reads SGHDN; CDR2 reads FVKESK. Trimming pared 4 bases from V and 1 base from J, leaving 11 bases between. The CDR3 loop is CASSPEEGSYNEQFF. The CDR3 DNA sequence: TGTGCCAGCAGCCCAGAAGAGGGGTCCTACAATGAGCAGTTCTTC.

This chain uses TRBV7-2 with TRBJ1-6; D is unresolved. Germline loops: CDR1 SGHTA, CDR2 FQGNSA. V was trimmed by 2 bases and J by 9 bases, leaving 8 bases between them. This CDR3 is built from 13 residues. CDR3 in amino acids: CASSLQQASPLHF. In DNA, the CDR3 is TGTGCCAGCAGCTTACAACAAGCTTCACCCCTCCACTTT.

The chain is built from TRBV10-3 and TRBJ1-6, with 7 bases lining up with TRBD1. Trimming at V came to 6 bases and at J to 0 bases, leaving 11 bases not matched to a gene. The CDR3 runs to 18 residues. Looked up from germline, CDR1 is ENHRY and CDR2 is SYGVKD. The CDR3 coding sequence is TGTGCCATCAGCAGACAGGGTCGCTCGAGCTCCTATAATTCACCCCTCCACTTT. This gives the protein CAISRQGRSSSYNSPLHF.

The V and J genes are TRBV5-4 and TRBJ2-3; a possible D gene is TRBD2 (6 bases). Germline assignment: CDR1 SGHNT and CDR2 YYREEE (reference sequence). The V end was cut by 0 bases, the J end by 1 base, with 9 bases between. The CDR3 contains 15 residues. The CDR3 loop is CASSLVGGGTDTQYF. CDR3 nucleotides: TGTGCCAGCAGCTTGGTCGGCGGGGGCACAGATACGCAGTATTTT.